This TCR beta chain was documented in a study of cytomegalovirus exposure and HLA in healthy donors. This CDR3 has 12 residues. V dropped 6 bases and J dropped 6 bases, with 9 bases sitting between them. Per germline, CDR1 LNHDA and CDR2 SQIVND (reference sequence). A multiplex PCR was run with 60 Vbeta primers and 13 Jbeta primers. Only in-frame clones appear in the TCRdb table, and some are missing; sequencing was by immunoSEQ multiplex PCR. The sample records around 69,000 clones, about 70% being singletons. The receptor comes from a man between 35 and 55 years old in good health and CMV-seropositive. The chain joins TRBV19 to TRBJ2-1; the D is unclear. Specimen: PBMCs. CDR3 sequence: CASSQALNEQFF. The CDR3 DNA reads TGTGCCAGTAGCCAGGCCCTCAATGAGCAGTTCTTC.